Shown below are 10 T cell receptor beta chains from a single sample sequenced in a study of blood T cell repertoires in COVID-19. This table comes from immunoSEQ multiplex PCR, and its TCRdb copy is limited to in-frame clones, with some not included. Among a few hundred thousand clones listed, 87% were seen once. Sequenced sample: peripheral blood. The source is a man between 18 and 29 years old with active or convalescent COVID-19.

The chain has TRBV19 and TRBJ1-1, with D possibly matching TRBD1 (6 bases). CDR3 length: 15 residues. The V gene lost 6 bases and the J gene lost 9 bases, with 23 bases spanning the gap. Germline V gene data show CDR1 as LNHDA and CDR2 as SQIVND (reference sequence). CDR3 sequence (DNA): TGTGCCAGTAGGAGCAACAGGGTATCGGAACCGAAAGCTTTCTTT. Its translation: CASRSNRVSEPKAFF.

The chain carries TRBV27 and TRBJ1-1, with a weak D call TRBD1 (6 bases). The CDR3 sequence is 14 residues long. V was shortened by 6 bases and J by 0 bases, with 11 bases between the two germline ends. The V gene's germline CDR1 is MNHEY and CDR2 SMNVEV (reference sequence). The CDR3 nucleotides read TGTGCCAGCAGGCAGGGGCGATTGAACACTGAAGCTTTCTTT. It specifies CASRQGRLNTEAFF.

The chain recombines TRBV6-5 with TRBJ2-5, with 8 bases aligning to TRBD1. V shed 6 bases and J 5 bases; nucleotides not matched to a gene: 5. The CDR3 spans 13 residues. Per the germline V gene, CDR1 is MNHEY and CDR2 is SVGAGI. CDR3 residues: CASSDDRGETQYF. The CDR3 DNA follows: TGTGCCAGCAGCGACGACAGGGGTGAGACCCAGTACTTC.

The chain's CDR3 is CASSDMTYNSPLHF. The CDR3 nucleotides read TGTGCCAGCTCCGACATGACCTATAATTCACCCCTCCACTTT. The chain uses TRBV18 and TRBJ1-6; D remains unclear. The length of the CDR3 is 14 residues. Germline V gene data show CDR1 as KGHSH and CDR2 as LQKENI. V lost 6 bases and J lost 2, with 8 bases in between.

The chain couples TRBV5-5 to TRBJ2-5; D perhaps matches TRBD2 (6 bases). The ends were cut back, 1 base at V and 0 bases at J, with 7 bases in the middle. Germline CDR1 reads SGHKS; CDR2 reads YYEKEE (reference sequence). The CDR3 is made up of 14 amino acids. CDR3 amino acids: CASSLSGDQETQYF. CDR3 bases: TGTGCCAGCAGCTTGTCGGGGGACCAAGAGACCCAGTACTTC.

The chain employs TRBV11-3 and TRBJ1-2, with 8 bases aligning to TRBD1. V lost 1 base, J lost 7 bases, and 5 bases stayed unmatched. The CDR3 is made up of 14 amino acids. Per the germline V gene, CDR1 is SGHNT and CDR2 is YENEEA. CDR3 amino acids: CASSLADRDTGYTF. The DNA for the CDR3 is TGTGCCAGCAGCTTAGCGGACAGGGACACTGGCTACACCTTC.

A single count supports this clone. The sample contains more than one DNA sequence encoding this CDR3. The genes are TRBV5-1 and TRBJ1-5, with 9 bases identical to TRBD1. V lost 4 bases, J lost 1 base, and 3 bases stayed unmatched. This CDR3 contains 15 residues. From germline, CDR1 is SGHRS and CDR2 YFSETQ. The CDR3 DNA is TGCGCCAGCAGCGCCGGGACAGGGAGCAATCAGCCCCAGCATTTT. It encodes CASSAGTGSNQPQHF.

The chain carries TRBV3-1 (or the pseudogene TRBV3-2) and TRBJ1-6; D ambiguous. The CDR3 is 16 residues long. Germline V gene sequence: CDR1 LGHDT, CDR2 YNNKEL (reference sequence). The ends were cut back, 3 bases at V and 5 bases at J, with 14 bases in the middle. The chain's CDR3 is CASSHLAGQNNSPLHF. CDR3 in DNA: TGTGCCAGCAGCCATCTAGCAGGTCAGAATAATTCACCCCTCCACTTT.

The chain employs TRBV12-3 or TRBV12-4 and TRBJ1-2, with D hard to call. The CDR3 totals 12 residues. Trimming removed 3 bases at V and 9 bases at J, with 11 bases between. DNA of the CDR3: TGTGCCAGCAGTTTTGGCACGGGGAGCTACACCTTC. This translates into CASSFGTGSYTF.

The rearrangement joins TRBV18 to TRBJ1-1, with a possible D match to TRBD1 (5 bases). V lost 3 bases and J lost 1, with 12 bases in between. Per the germline V gene, CDR1 is KGHSH and CDR2 is LQKENI. The CDR3 extends over 15 amino acids. CDR3 coding DNA: TGTGCCAGCTCACCTGGGGGGAGAGCGAACACTGAAGCTTTCTTT. Translated: CASSPGGRANTEAFF.